Listed below are T cell receptor beta chains from one sample, sequenced in a study of neurological immune-mediated disorders. TCRdb processed the 5' RACE reads anew with MiXCR; each CDR3 protein has one entry. The sample carries about 82,000 distinct CDR3 sequences, approximately 2.4% recorded once. Sequences were obtained from PBMCs. The origin of the receptors is a woman in her twenties or thirties with multiple sclerosis. CDR3s include the opening cysteine and the closing phenylalanine or tryptophan. Each record gives: clone size, V gene, D gene, J gene, CDR3 DNA, CDR3 protein. A D gene is named only where the DNA matches it firmly. Clone sizes are shown as once, few or many counts, or a class when the clone is expanded.

many	TRBV3-1	.	TRBJ2-1	TGTGCCAGCAGCCAAGCCCCAGGATCCAATGAGCAGTTCTTC	CASSQAPGSNEQFF
many	TRBV5-1	.	TRBJ1-1	TGCGCCAGCAGGTCATTGGGCAGGGCACTCACTGAAGCTTTCTTT	CASRSLGRALTEAFF
many	TRBV15	.	TRBJ2-1	TGTGCCACCAGCAGAGATAGGGACTCCTCCTACAATGAGCAGTTCTTC	CATSRDRDSSYNEQFF
many	TRBV5-5	TRBD2	TRBJ2-6	TGTGCCAGCAGCTTCCTCGGGGGGAAAACGGTCTCTGGGGCCAACGTCCTGACTTTC	CASSFLGGKTVSGANVLTF
many	TRBV7-2	.	TRBJ2-1	TGTGCCAGCAGCTTACAAGCGAGTCAGGGTTACAATGAGCAGTTCTTC	CASSLQASQGYNEQFF
many	TRBV5-5	TRBD1	TRBJ2-7	TGTGCCAGCAGCCCTGGACAGGGCTTTCAGTACGAGCAGTACTTC	CASSPGQGFQYEQYF
many	TRBV25-1	.	TRBJ1-4	TGTGCCAGCAGTGATCCGCAGGGAAATGAAAAACTGTTTTTT	CASSDPQGNEKLFF
many	TRBV7-2	.	TRBJ2-3	TGTGCCAGCAGTAAAGACGGACGAAACTTCCGTATTGAGACAGATACGCAGTATTTT	CASSKDGRNFRIETDTQYF
many	TRBV6-2/TRBV6-3	TRBD1	TRBJ1-5	TGTGCCACTTCGACAGGGACGAGGAATCAGCCCCAGCATTTT	CATSTGTRNQPQHF
many	TRBV7-2	.	TRBJ2-1	TGTGCCAGCAGCTTATTACAAATCTCCTACAATGAGCAGTTCTTC	CASSLLQISYNEQFF
many	TRBV9	.	TRBJ1-3	TGTGCCAGCAGCGTCCTGGGAGTAAACACCATATATTTT	CASSVLGVNTIYF
many	TRBV5-1	.	TRBJ2-5	TGCGCCAGCAGCTCCCTTGGAGAGACCCAGTACTTC	CASSSLGETQYF
many	TRBV29-1	TRBD2	TRBJ2-7	TGCAGCGTTGCCTCTGAAGGAAGCGGGGCCCCCTACGAGCAGTACTTC	CSVASEGSGAPYEQYF
many	TRBV7-9	.	TRBJ1-1	TGTGCCAGCAGCTTAGGCTCAATGGGACGGCCTAACACTGAAGCTTTCTTT	CASSLGSMGRPNTEAFF
many	TRBV7-6	.	TRBJ2-2	TGTGCCAGCAGCTTACGACTACGCACCGGGGAGCTGTTTTTT	CASSLRLRTGELFF
many	TRBV6-5	.	TRBJ2-1	TGTGCCAGCAATCCCAGGGGGATTGGCGGGAGGTATGGTAATGAGCAGTTCTTC	CASNPRGIGGRYGNEQFF
many	TRBV7-2	TRBD2	TRBJ2-7	TGTGCCAGCAGCTATCTAGCGGGAGTTATCCACGAGCAGTACTTC	CASSYLAGVIHEQYF
many	TRBV20-1	.	TRBJ1-5	TGCAGTGCTAGCAGGGACAGCAATCAGCCCCAGCATTTT	CSASRDSNQPQHF
many	TRBV7-3	TRBD2	TRBJ2-1	TGTGCCAGCAGCTTGGAGGGGAGGGGTGAGCAGTTCTTC	CASSLEGRGEQFF
many	TRBV12-3/TRBV12-4	.	TRBJ2-7	TGTGCCAGCAGTTTCCCACCGGAACGGGAGCAGTACTTC	CASSFPPEREQYF
many	TRBV7-9	.	TRBJ2-7	TGTGCCAGCAGCAAAAGTGCCGGCTACGAGCAGTACTTC	CASSKSAGYEQYF
many	TRBV20-1	TRBD2	TRBJ2-7	TGCAGTGCTAGAGCTGCGGGAGTCTACGAGCAGTACTTC	CSARAAGVYEQYF
many	TRBV28	.	TRBJ2-7	TGTGCCAGTGGGCGGGATAGTTACGAGCAGTACTTC	CASGRDSYEQYF
many	TRBV7-2	.	TRBJ1-2	TGTGCCAGCAGCTTGCAGAGCGCCATGGATTATGGCTACACCTTC	CASSLQSAMDYGYTF
many	TRBV20-1	.	TRBJ2-3	TGCAGTGCTAGTGGGGCAGGGGTGACAGATACGCAGTATTTT	CSASGAGVTDTQYF
many	TRBV6-5	TRBD2	TRBJ2-7	TGTGCCAGCAGCCGCAATCCCGGGACTAGTCCGGGCGAGCAGTACTTC	CASSRNPGTSPGEQYF
many	TRBV29-1	.	TRBJ2-7	TGCAGCGTTGTTCGTACAGGGCGGTCCTACGAGCAGTACTTC	CSVVRTGRSYEQYF
many	TRBV20-1	.	TRBJ1-2	TGCAGTGCTAGCTCCGGGGGGGTGCGCTATGGCTACACCTTC	CSASSGGVRYGYTF